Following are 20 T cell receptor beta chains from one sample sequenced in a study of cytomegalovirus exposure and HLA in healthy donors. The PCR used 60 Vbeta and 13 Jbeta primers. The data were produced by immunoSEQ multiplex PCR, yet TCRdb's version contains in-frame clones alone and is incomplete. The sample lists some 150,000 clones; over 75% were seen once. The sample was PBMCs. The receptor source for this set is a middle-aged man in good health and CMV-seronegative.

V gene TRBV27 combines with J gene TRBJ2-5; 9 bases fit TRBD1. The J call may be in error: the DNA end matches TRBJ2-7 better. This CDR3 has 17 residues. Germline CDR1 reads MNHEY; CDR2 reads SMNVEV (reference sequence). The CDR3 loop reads CASRSGQGKLRGYEQYF. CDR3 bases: TGTGCCAGCAGATCGGGACAGGGCAAACTCCGGGGCTACGAGCAGTACTTC.

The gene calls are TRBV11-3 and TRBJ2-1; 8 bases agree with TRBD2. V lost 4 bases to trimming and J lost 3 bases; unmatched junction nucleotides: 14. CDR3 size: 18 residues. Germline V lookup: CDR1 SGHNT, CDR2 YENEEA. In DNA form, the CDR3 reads TGTGCCAGCAGCTCCTCTACCCCGGGGGGGGCTCTCTACAATGAGCAGTTCTTC. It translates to CASSSSTPGGALYNEQFF.

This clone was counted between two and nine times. CDR3: CASSLSGTGPNSPLHF. In DNA form, the CDR3 reads TGTGCCAGCAGCCTATCCGGGACAGGGCCTAATTCACCCCTCCACTTT. The chain links TRBV11-2 to TRBJ1-6, with 9 positions matching TRBD1. V lost 5 bases and J lost 6; bases outside the gene matches: 8. Germline CDR1 and CDR2: SGHAT and FQNNGV. CDR3 length: 16 amino acids. Full variable domain (rest looked up from reference TRBV11-2 and TRBJ1-6): EAGVAQSPRYKIIEKRQSVAFWCNPISGHATLYWYQQILGQGPKLLIQFQNNGVVDDSQLPKDRFSAERLKGVDSTLKIQPAKLEDSAVYLCASSLSGTGPNSPLHFGNGTRLTVT.

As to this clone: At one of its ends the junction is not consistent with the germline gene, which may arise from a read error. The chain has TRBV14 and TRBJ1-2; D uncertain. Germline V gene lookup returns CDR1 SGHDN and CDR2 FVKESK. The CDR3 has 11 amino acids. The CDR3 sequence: CASSQVLPLHF. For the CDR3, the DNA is TGTGCCAGCAGCCAAGTACTCCCCCTCCACTTC. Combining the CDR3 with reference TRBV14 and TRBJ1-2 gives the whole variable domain EAGVTQFPSHSVIEKGQTVTLRCDPISGHDNLYWYRRVMGKEIKFLLHFVKESKQDESGMPNNRFLAERTGGTYSTLKVQPAELEDSGVYFCASSQVLPLHFGSGTRLTVV.

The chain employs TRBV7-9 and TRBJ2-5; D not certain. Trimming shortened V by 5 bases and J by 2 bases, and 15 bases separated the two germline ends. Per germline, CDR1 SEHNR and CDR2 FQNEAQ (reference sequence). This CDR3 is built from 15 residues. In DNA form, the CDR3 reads TGTGCCAGCAGCCCCCCGGAACCCGGGCAAGAGACCCAGTACTTC. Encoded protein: CASSPPEPGQETQYF.

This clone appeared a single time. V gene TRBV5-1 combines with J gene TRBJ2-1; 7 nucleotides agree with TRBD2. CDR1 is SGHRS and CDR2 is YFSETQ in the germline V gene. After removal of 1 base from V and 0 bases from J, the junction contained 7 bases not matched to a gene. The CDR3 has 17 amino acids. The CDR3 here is CASSLTASGSSYNEQFF. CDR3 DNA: TGCGCCAGCAGCTTGACGGCTAGCGGAAGCTCCTACAATGAGCAGTTCTTC.

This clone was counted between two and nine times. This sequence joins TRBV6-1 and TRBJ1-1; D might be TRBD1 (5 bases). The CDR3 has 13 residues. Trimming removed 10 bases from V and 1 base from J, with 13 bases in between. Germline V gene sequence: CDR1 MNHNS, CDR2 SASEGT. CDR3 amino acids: CATQLQANTEAFF. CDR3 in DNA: TGTGCCACCCAACTACAGGCGAACACTGAAGCTTTCTTT.

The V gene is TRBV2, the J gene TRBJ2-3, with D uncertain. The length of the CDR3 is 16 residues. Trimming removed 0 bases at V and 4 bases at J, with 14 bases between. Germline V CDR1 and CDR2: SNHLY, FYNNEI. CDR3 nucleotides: TGTGCCAGCAGTGAAGCGCCAGGAAATGTGGCAGATACGCAGTATTTT. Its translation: CASSEAPGNVADTQYF.

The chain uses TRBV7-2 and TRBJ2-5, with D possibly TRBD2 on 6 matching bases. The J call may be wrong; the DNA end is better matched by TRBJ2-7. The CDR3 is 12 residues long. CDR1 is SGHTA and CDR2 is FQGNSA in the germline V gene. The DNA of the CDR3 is TGTGCCAGCAGCGAAGGGAGGTACGAGCAGTACTTC. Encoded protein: CASSEGRYEQYF.

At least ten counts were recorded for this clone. The CDR3 reads CASSPRDRETGELFF. The CDR3 DNA follows: TGTGCCAGCAGCCCCCGGGACAGGGAGACCGGGGAGCTGTTTTTT. The chain has TRBV4-2 and TRBJ2-2, with 9 bases matching TRBD1. After removal of 4 bases from V and 5 bases from J, the junction contained 5 bases not matched to a gene. Germline CDR1 is LGHNA and CDR2 is YNFKEQ. The CDR3 spans 15 residues.

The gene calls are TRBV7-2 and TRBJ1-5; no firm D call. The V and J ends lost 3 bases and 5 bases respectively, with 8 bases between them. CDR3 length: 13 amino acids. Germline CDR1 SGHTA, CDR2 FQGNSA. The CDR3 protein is CASSLMVDQPQHF. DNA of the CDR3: TGTGCCAGCAGCTTGATGGTAGATCAGCCCCAGCATTTT.

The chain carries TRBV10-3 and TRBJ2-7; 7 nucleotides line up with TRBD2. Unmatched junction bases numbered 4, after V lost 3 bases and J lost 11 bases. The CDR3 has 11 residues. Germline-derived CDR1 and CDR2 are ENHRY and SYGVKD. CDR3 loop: CAISDREAEYF. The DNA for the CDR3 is TGTGCCATCAGTGATCGGGAGGCCGAGTACTTC.

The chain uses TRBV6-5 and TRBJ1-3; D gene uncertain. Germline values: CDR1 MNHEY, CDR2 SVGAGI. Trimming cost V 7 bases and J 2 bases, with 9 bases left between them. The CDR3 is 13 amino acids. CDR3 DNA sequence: TGTGCCAGCATTGCGAGGACTGGAAACACCATATATTTT. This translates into CASIARTGNTIYF.

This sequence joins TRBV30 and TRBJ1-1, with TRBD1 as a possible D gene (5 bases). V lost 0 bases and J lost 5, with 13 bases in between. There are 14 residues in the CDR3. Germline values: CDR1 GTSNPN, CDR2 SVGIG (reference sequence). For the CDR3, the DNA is TGTGCCTGGAGTGTACAACGTCGGGGGACTGAAGCTTTCTTT. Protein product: CAWSVQRRGTEAFF.

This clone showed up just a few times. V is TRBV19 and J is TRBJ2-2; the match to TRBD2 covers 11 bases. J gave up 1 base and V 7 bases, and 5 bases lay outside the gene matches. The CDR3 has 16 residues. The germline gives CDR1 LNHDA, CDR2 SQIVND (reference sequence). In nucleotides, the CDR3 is TGTGCCAGTAATATTGGACTAGCGGGGAACACCGGGGAGCTGTTTTTT. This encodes CASNIGLAGNTGELFF.

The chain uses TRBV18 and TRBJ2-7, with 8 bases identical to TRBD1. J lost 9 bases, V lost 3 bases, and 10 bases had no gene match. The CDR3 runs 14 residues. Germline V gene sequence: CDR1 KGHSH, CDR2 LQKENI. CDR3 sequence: CASSPSGGAKWQYF. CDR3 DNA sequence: TGTGCCAGCTCACCCTCAGGGGGCGCGAAGTGGCAGTACTTC.

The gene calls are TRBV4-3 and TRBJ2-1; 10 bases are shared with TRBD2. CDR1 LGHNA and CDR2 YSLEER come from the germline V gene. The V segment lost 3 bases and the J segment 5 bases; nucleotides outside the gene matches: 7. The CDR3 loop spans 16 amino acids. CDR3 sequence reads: CASSQLLAGSHNEQFF. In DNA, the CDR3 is TGCGCCAGCAGCCAGTTACTAGCGGGGAGCCACAATGAGCAGTTCTTC.

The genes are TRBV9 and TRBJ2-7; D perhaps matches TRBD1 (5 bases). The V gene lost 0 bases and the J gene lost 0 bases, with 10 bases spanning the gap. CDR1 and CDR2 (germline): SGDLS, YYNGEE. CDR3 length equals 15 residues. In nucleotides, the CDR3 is TGTGCCAGCAGCGTAGGGACACAGAGCTCCTACGAGCAGTACTTC. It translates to CASSVGTQSSYEQYF.

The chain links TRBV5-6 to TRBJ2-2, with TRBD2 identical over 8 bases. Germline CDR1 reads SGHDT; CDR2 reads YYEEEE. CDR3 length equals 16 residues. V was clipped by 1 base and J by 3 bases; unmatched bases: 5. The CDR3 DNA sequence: TGTGCCAGCAGCTTGTATTCTAGCGGGTACACCGGGGAGCTGTTTTTT. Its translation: CASSLYSSGYTGELFF.

The CDR3 reads CASSLVPTASPRELFF. The CDR3 DNA follows: TGTGCCAGCAGCCTCGTCCCGACAGCCTCACCCAGGGAGCTGTTTTTT. This sequence joins TRBV7-6 and TRBJ2-2; a possible D gene is TRBD1 (5 bases). The CDR3 sequence is 16 residues long. V was cut by 5 bases and J by 9 bases, with 22 bases left in between. Germline CDR1 is SGHVS and CDR2 is FNYEAQ.